Following are 16 T cell receptor beta chains from one sample sequenced in a study of T cell repertoires in cytomegalovirus infection. In TCRdb, the reads were re-called with MiXCR into one record per CDR3 protein. This table has 900,000 to 950,000 distinct CDR3 sequences, about a third appearing once. No antigens are known for them. This sample comprised cultured CD8+ T cells from PBMCs, obtained from culture after CMV antigen stimulation. Every receptor here comes from a human donor in good health (CMV status not recorded). Some clones in this sample may be carry-over from other donors' samples.

The sample holds many counts of this clonotype. The chain uses TRBV12-3 or TRBV12-4 and TRBJ2-3, with 12 bases that match TRBD1. CDR3 length equals 14 residues. V lost 5 bases, J lost 8 bases, and 5 bases stayed unmatched. CDR3 amino acids: CASSRDRGPSTQYF. The CDR3 nucleotides are TGTGCCAGCAGTAGGGACAGGGGGCCTAGTACGCAGTATTTT.

The chain uses TRBV6-2 or TRBV6-3 and TRBJ2-5, with 15 bases matching TRBD2. CDR1 and CDR2 (germline): MNHEY, SVGEGT. There are 16 residues in the CDR3. V shed 2 bases and J 4 bases; nucleotides not matched to a gene: 2. The CDR3 sequence is CASSYLGLAGGETQYF. The CDR3 DNA reads TGTGCCAGCAGTTACCTGGGACTAGCGGGGGGAGAGACCCAGTACTTC.

The rearrangement links TRBV10-2 to TRBJ2-5; possibly TRBD1 for D (5 bases). The CDR3 has 15 amino acids. Germline-derived CDR1 and CDR2 are WSHSY and SAAADI. V lost 3 bases and J 5 bases, leaving 16 bases between the germline ends. Here the CDR3 DNA reads TGCGCCAGCAGTGAATGGGGCGTCCCCCTTGAGACCCAGTACTTC. Its translation: CASSEWGVPLETQYF.

CDR3 in amino acids: CASRPVRSSLEEQFF. For the CDR3, the DNA is TGTGCCAGCAGACCGGTAAGGAGTTCCTTAGAAGAGCAGTTCTTC. J is TRBJ2-1 and V is TRBV6-2 or TRBV6-3; no reliable D call. The CDR3 is 15 residues long. Trimming took off 6 bases at V and 10 bases at J, with 22 bases between the two ends. Germline V gene sequence: CDR1 MNHEY, CDR2 SVGEGT.

The V and J genes are TRBV6-1 and TRBJ2-2, with D uncertain. Per germline, CDR1 MNHNS and CDR2 SASEGT. Trimming took off 6 bases at V and 7 bases at J, with 9 bases between the two ends. This CDR3 has 12 residues. Here the CDR3 DNA reads TGTGCCAGCAGGTCCTGGGGCGGGGAGCTGTTTTTT. This gives the protein CASRSWGGELFF.

This rearrangement joins TRBV6-2 or TRBV6-3 to TRBJ2-1, with D perhaps matching TRBD2 (5 bases). From germline, CDR1 is MNHEY and CDR2 SVGEGT. Trimming shortened V by 6 bases and J by 6 bases, and 18 bases separated the two germline ends. The CDR3 has 15 residues. The CDR3 spells CASRGQARALNEQFF. The CDR3 bases are TGTGCCAGCAGGGGTCAAGCGCGGGCCCTCAATGAGCAGTTCTTC.

This clonotype was seen a few times. V and J are TRBV7-9 and TRBJ1-1, with D unresolved. Between the trimmed V and J ends, which lost 8 bases and 1 base, there was a span of 11 bases. Germline CDR1 reads SEHNR; CDR2 reads FQNEAQ (reference sequence). The CDR3 consists of 13 residues. This chain's CDR3 is CASQTTRNTEAFF. The CDR3 DNA reads TGTGCCAGCCAAACGACACGGAACACTGAAGCTTTCTTT.

The chain couples TRBV12-3 or TRBV12-4 to TRBJ1-6, with D uncertain. The V end was cut by 1 base, the J end by 7 bases, with 14 bases between. The CDR3 totals 16 residues. The CDR3 region is CASSLGRPKGNSPLHF. The CDR3 DNA reads TGTGCCAGCAGTTTAGGCCGGCCCAAGGGAAATTCACCCCTCCACTTT.

In this sample, this clonotype turned up many times. V gene TRBV7-3 combines with J gene TRBJ2-5; 11 bases are a match to TRBD2. The CDR3 runs 15 residues. Germline-derived CDR1 and CDR2 are SGHTA and FQGTGA. J lost 1 base, V lost 5 bases, and 3 bases had no gene match. The CDR3 region has the DNA TGTGCCAGCAGCCCCGGGACTAGCGGCCAAGAGACCCAGTACTTC. The encoded protein is CASSPGTSGQETQYF.

This clonotype was observed a few times. J is TRBJ2-5 and V is TRBV7-6; TRBD2 matches at 16 bases. Germline values: CDR1 SGHVS, CDR2 FNYEAQ. The V gene end was trimmed by 3 bases and the J gene end by 4 bases; junction bases not matched to a gene: 5. There are 17 residues in the CDR3. This chain's CDR3 is CASSLGLAGGKAETQYF. CDR3 bases: TGTGCCAGCAGCTTGGGACTAGCGGGGGGGAAGGCAGAGACCCAGTACTTC.

This chain connects TRBV2 to TRBJ1-1; possibly TRBD1 for D (6 bases). The CDR3 runs 13 residues. Trimming shortened V by 8 bases and J by 6 bases, and 16 bases separated the two germline ends. Germline CDR1 and CDR2: SNHLY and FYNNEI. The CDR3 DNA follows: TGTGCCAGCGACGGAGGGCAGGGGCCTGAAGCTTTCTTT. Residues: CASDGGQGPEAFF.

CDR3 coding DNA: TGCGCCAGCAGCCAAGTGGGGATCCTGGATACGCAGTATTTT. Its protein product is CASSQVGILDTQYF. The gene calls are TRBV4-1 and TRBJ2-3, with no clear D. This CDR3 has 14 residues. Germline V gene data show CDR1 as MGHRA and CDR2 as YSYEKL. Trimming took 1 base from V and 6 from J, leaving 11 bases between them.

This chain's CDR3 is CASSYSGDSTYEQYF. Here the CDR3 DNA reads TGTGCCAGCAGTTACTCAGGGGACTCGACCTACGAGCAGTACTTC. The chain employs TRBV6-6 and TRBJ2-7; the D gene is possibly TRBD2 (6 bases). Germline CDR1 and CDR2: MNHNY and SVGAGI (reference sequence). The CDR3 sequence is 15 residues long. V was trimmed by 0 bases and J by 2 bases, leaving 11 bases between them.

The rearrangement uses TRBV10-1 and TRBJ2-5; a possible D gene is TRBD2 (5 bases). Trimming cost V 8 bases and J 9 bases, with 13 bases left between them. There are 11 residues in the CDR3. CDR1 and CDR2 (germline): WNHNN, SYGVQD (reference sequence). The CDR3 protein is CASGLSGAQYF. Here the CDR3 DNA reads TGCGCCAGCGGACTCTCTGGGGCCCAGTACTTC.

This clonotype was counted at least ten times. This chain links TRBV6-5 with TRBJ2-5, with a possible D match to TRBD2 (6 bases). Trimming cost V 2 bases and J 1 base, with 8 bases left between them. The length of the CDR3 is 14 residues. Germline values: CDR1 MNHEY, CDR2 SVGAGI. The CDR3 is CASSYLTSQETQYF. Written as DNA, the CDR3 is TGTGCCAGCAGTTACCTGACTAGCCAAGAGACCCAGTACTTC.

This chain links TRBV4-3 with TRBJ1-1; D gene ambiguous. The CDR3 loop spans 14 amino acids. In germline, CDR1 is LGHNA, CDR2 YSLEER. V lost 3 bases, J lost 1 base, and 9 bases lay in between. The CDR3 spells CASSHQTRNTEAFF. As DNA, the CDR3 is TGCGCCAGCAGCCACCAGACAAGGAACACTGAAGCTTTCTTT.